The 11 T cell receptor beta chains listed next were all sequenced from one sample in a study of response to subunit inactivated influenza vaccine. TCRdb independently ran MiXCR on the RT-PCR reads; one entry per CDR3 protein. This table holds some 850,000 distinct CDR3 sequences, around 18% found once. Material: PBMCs from blood, obtained around 5 days after vaccination. The receptors were gathered from a man aged 50 to 60 who received an inactivated influenza vaccine.

The CDR3 here is CASSVEIGNNEQFF. The CDR3 DNA reads TGTGCCAGCAGCGTAGAAATTGGGAACAATGAGCAGTTCTTC. V and J are TRBV9 and TRBJ2-1; no clear D. The CDR3 has 14 residues. Per germline, CDR1 SGDLS and CDR2 YYNGEE. Trimming removed 0 bases from V and 5 bases from J, with 9 bases in between.

This clonotype was observed at least ten times. This chain uses TRBV5-1 with TRBJ2-5, with D hard to call. Trimming stripped 0 bases from V and 6 bases from J, with 12 bases between. The germline V gene encodes CDR1 SGHRS and CDR2 YFSETQ. The CDR3 sequence is 14 residues long. For the CDR3, the DNA is TGCGCCAGCAGCTTGGAGTCAGCCGGAAAGACCCAGTACTTC. Translating gives CASSLESAGKTQYF. Full variable domain (rest looked up from reference TRBV5-1 and TRBJ2-5): KAGVTQTPRYLIKTRGQQVTLSCSPISGHRSVSWYQQTPGQGLQFLFEYFSETQRNKGNFPGRFSGRQFSNSRSEMNVSTLELGDSALYLCASSLESAGKTQYFGPGTRLLVL.

This rearrangement joins TRBV7-9 to TRBJ2-7; D not certain. The ends were cut back, 2 bases at V and 6 bases at J, with 8 bases in the middle. The CDR3 consists of 12 residues. Germline V CDR1 and CDR2: SEHNR, FQNEAQ (reference sequence). The CDR3: CASSLLQTEQYF. Written as DNA, the CDR3 is TGTGCCAGCAGCTTATTACAGACCGAGCAGTACTTC.

This clonotype has a count of ten or more. This sequence joins TRBV12-3 or TRBV12-4 and TRBJ1-1; D remains ambiguous. Trimming shortened V by 4 bases and J by 0 bases, and 12 bases separated the two germline ends. CDR3 length: 15 residues. CDR3 nucleotide sequence: TGTGCCAGCAGTTCACATTCTAATATGAACACTGAAGCTTTCTTT. This codes for CASSSHSNMNTEAFF.

This chain connects TRBV24-1 to TRBJ1-2; tentatively, D is TRBD1 (5 bases). The CDR3 consists of 14 residues. The V gene lost 0 bases and the J gene lost 8 bases, with 12 bases spanning the gap. Looked up from germline, CDR1 is KGHDR and CDR2 is SFDVKD. In DNA form, the CDR3 reads TGTGCCACCAGTGATTTGCTAGGGACGGGCGGCTACACCTTC. It encodes CATSDLLGTGGYTF.

This sequence joins TRBV6-2 or TRBV6-3 and TRBJ2-7; TRBD1 aligns across 7 bases. There are 13 residues in the CDR3. Germline trimming cut 7 bases from V and 6 bases from J; bases unmatched to any gene: 9. The germline gives CDR1 MNHEY, CDR2 SVGEGT. As DNA, the CDR3 is TGTGCCAGCACCCTTACAGGGGTCACCGAGCAGTACTTC. Its protein is CASTLTGVTEQYF.

This clonotype was observed a handful of times. J is TRBJ2-3 and V is TRBV6-5; possible D gene TRBD2, 6 bases. Germline-derived CDR1 and CDR2 are MNHEY and SVGAGI. The CDR3 loop spans 14 amino acids. Between the trimmed V and J ends, which lost 4 bases and 2 bases, there was a span of 10 bases. Here the CDR3 reads CASSWRGITDTQYF. In DNA form, the CDR3 reads TGTGCCAGCAGTTGGCGGGGTATCACAGATACGCAGTATTTT.

This clonotype came up a few times. J is TRBJ2-3 and V is TRBV2; D gene unclear. Germline-derived CDR1 and CDR2 are SNHLY and FYNNEI. Between the trimmed V and J ends, which lost 1 base and 2 bases, there was a span of 7 bases. CDR3 size: 14 residues. The CDR3 loop reads CASSEDWITDTQYF. The CDR3 DNA reads TGTGCCAGCAGTGAAGACTGGATCACAGATACGCAGTATTTT.

This clonotype was recorded many times. The chain is built from TRBV29-1 and TRBJ2-4, with TRBD2 matching over 7 bases. The V gene end was trimmed by 7 bases and the J gene end by 6 bases; junction bases not matched to a gene: 12. Germline V gene data show CDR1 as SQVTM and CDR2 as ANQGSEA. The CDR3 is 14 residues long. For the CDR3, the DNA is TGCAGCGCCTCAGGCGGGACTACCAGAAACATTCAGTACTTC. Translation: CSASGGTTRNIQYF.

A few counts support this clonotype. The rearrangement joins TRBV3-1 to TRBJ2-5; D remains ambiguous. The CDR3 runs to 13 residues. Between the trimmed V and J ends, which lost 6 bases and 0 bases, there was a span of 8 bases. Germline CDR1 and CDR2: LGHDT and YNNKEL (reference sequence). CDR3 sequence: CASSTLDQETQYF. In DNA, the CDR3 is TGTGCCAGCAGTACTCTCGACCAAGAGACCCAGTACTTC.

The V gene is TRBV6-1, the J gene TRBJ1-1; no reliable D call. The CDR3 has 13 residues. Between the trimmed V and J ends, which lost 6 bases and 6 bases, there was a span of 14 bases. Germline-derived CDR1 and CDR2 are MNHNS and SASEGT. The CDR3 loop is CASSMDPRAEAFF. The CDR3 coding sequence is TGTGCCAGCAGCATGGACCCAAGGGCTGAAGCTTTCTTT.